The 30 T cell receptor beta chains below come from one sample, sequenced in a study of T-cell reconstitution after alpha-beta-depleted transplantation in children. TCRbeta library preparation incorporated unique molecular identifiers. TCRdb reprocessed the PCR reads via MiXCR and lists one record per CDR3 protein. The table includes nearly 350,000 distinct CDR3 sequences, 15% to 20% detected once. Sequencing was performed on PBMCs, mostly from graft donor cells, taken 360 days after TCRalphabeta/CD19-depleted stem cell transplant. The receptor source for this set is a male patient between 2 and 10 years old who had a stem cell transplant for acute lymphoblastic leukemia, so the T cells may come from the graft donor.

This rearrangement joins TRBV4-3 to TRBJ2-7; 7 positions match TRBD1. With V trimmed by 2 bases and J by 4 bases, 5 bases remained unmatched. Germline V CDR1 and CDR2: LGHNA, YSLEER. The CDR3 sequence is 14 residues long. CDR3 sequence: CASSQSQGPYEQYF. The CDR3 DNA follows: TGCGCCAGCAGCCAATCACAGGGGCCATACGAGCAGTACTTC.

This clonotype was counted many times. The gene calls are TRBV7-9 and TRBJ2-5; no definite D call. V was pared by 1 base and J by 5 bases, with 11 bases between. CDR1 is SEHNR and CDR2 is FQNEAQ in the germline V gene (reference sequence). This CDR3 has 14 residues. DNA for the CDR3: TGTGCCAGCAGCTTAGGGGGTAATTGGGAGACCCAGTACTTC. It encodes CASSLGGNWETQYF.

This clonotype was counted between two and nine times. This sequence joins TRBV12-3 or TRBV12-4 and TRBJ2-7; weak D call: TRBD1 (6 bases). V lost 5 bases, J lost 0 bases, and 20 bases lay in between. The CDR3 has 17 amino acids. CDR3 bases: TGTGCCAGCAGTCCTTCTACAACAGGGATTGCCTCCTACGAGCAGTACTTC. As protein: CASSPSTTGIASYEQYF.

This clonotype has only a few counts. The chain employs TRBV5-1 and TRBJ1-5, with D perhaps matching TRBD1 (5 bases). Trimming cost V 0 bases and J 4 bases, with 11 bases left between them. The CDR3 runs to 15 residues. CDR1 and CDR2 from the germline V gene are SGHRS and YFSETQ. The CDR3 DNA follows: TGCGCCAGCAGCTTGGGCGAGACAGTTAATCAGCCCCAGCATTTT. Translation: CASSLGETVNQPQHF.

This chain links TRBV2 with TRBJ2-3; perhaps D is TRBD1 or TRBD2 (5 bases each). Germline V gene data show CDR1 as SNHLY and CDR2 as FYNNEI. With 3 bases removed from V and 2 bases from J, the gap between germline ends came to 27 bases. This CDR3 is built from 20 residues. For the CDR3, the DNA is TGTGCCAGCAGTGATTCGGCAGATGGGGACCTAAGCACATTCACAGATACGCAGTATTTT. Protein product: CASSDSADGDLSTFTDTQYF.

This clonotype has just a few counts. In DNA, the CDR3 is TGTGCCAGCTCGGCTCCTGTGGGGACGGGCACAGATACGCAGTATTTT. This translates into CASSAPVGTGTDTQYF. The chain carries TRBV18 and TRBJ2-3, with D perhaps given as TRBD1 or TRBD2 (5 bases each). Germline assignment: CDR1 KGHSH and CDR2 LQKENI. Trimming took 6 bases from V and 1 from J, leaving 17 bases between them. The CDR3 has 16 amino acids.

The J gene is TRBJ1-1, the V gene TRBV7-2, with D uncertain. Germline assignment: CDR1 SGHTA and CDR2 FQGNSA. V lost 0 bases and J lost 10, with 15 bases in between. CDR3 length: 14 amino acids. CDR3 sequence: CASSLALVTVGAFF. The CDR3 DNA reads TGTGCCAGCAGCTTAGCGCTGGTAACGGTAGGAGCTTTCTTT.

This clonotype was detected many times. The genes are TRBV5-1 and TRBJ1-3; D perhaps matches TRBD1 (5 bases). This CDR3 has 15 amino acids. V lost 1 base and J 0 bases, leaving 8 bases between the germline ends. CDR1 is SGHRS and CDR2 is YFSETQ in the germline V gene. The DNA of the CDR3 is TGCGCCAGCAGCTTGACAGGATCCTCTGGAAACACCATATATTTT. Encoded protein: CASSLTGSSGNTIYF.

This clonotype was found a few times. This chain joins TRBV12-3 or TRBV12-4 and TRBJ2-1; 11 bases map to TRBD2. The CDR3 sequence is 15 residues long. The V gene end was trimmed by 7 bases and the J gene end by 4 bases; junction bases not matched to a gene: 6. CDR3 region: CASILAGGYYNEQFF. CDR3 coding DNA: TGTGCCAGCATCTTAGCGGGAGGGTATTACAATGAGCAGTTCTTC.

This clonotype came up a few times. The chain employs TRBV19 and TRBJ2-7; D call uncertain. Germline CDR1 LNHDA, CDR2 SQIVND (reference sequence). V lost 4 bases and J lost 1, with 11 bases in between. CDR3 length equals 14 residues. The CDR3 DNA is TGTGCCAGTAGTAGATCAGGCGCGTCCTACGAGCAGTACTTC. Amino acids: CASSRSGASYEQYF.

This clonotype was counted only a few times. This chain links TRBV5-5 with TRBJ1-5, with 7 nucleotides matching TRBD1. The V and J ends lost 0 bases and 0 bases, in that order; junction bases with no gene match: 9. CDR1 is SGHKS and CDR2 is YYEKEE in the germline V gene (reference sequence). The CDR3 sequence is 18 residues long. Here the CDR3 reads CASSLEQGFPYSNQPQHF. CDR3 DNA sequence: TGTGCCAGCAGCTTGGAACAGGGGTTCCCCTATAGCAATCAGCCCCAGCATTTT.

The table lists this clonotype with a few counts. The chain carries TRBV4-2 and TRBJ2-7, with 11 positions matching TRBD2. Trimming took 3 bases from V and 3 from J; bases not matched to a gene: 7. The CDR3 runs 16 residues. Germline lookup yields CDR1 LGHNA and CDR2 YNFKEQ. The CDR3 here is CASSQTSGTIFYEQYF. The CDR3 DNA is TGTGCCAGCAGCCAGACTAGCGGGACCATTTTCTACGAGCAGTACTTC.

J is TRBJ2-2 and V is TRBV3-1; possible D gene TRBD2, 6 bases. The length of the CDR3 is 16 residues. Germline assignment: CDR1 LGHDT and CDR2 YNNKEL (reference sequence). With 2 bases removed from V and 4 bases from J, the gap between germline ends came to 14 bases. The CDR3 region has the DNA TGTGCCAGCAGCCAATCGAATCCCGGGGGCACCGGGGAGCTGTTTTTT. Amino acids: CASSQSNPGGTGELFF.

This sequence joins TRBV12-3 or TRBV12-4 and TRBJ2-1, with D perhaps matching TRBD2 (6 bases). CDR3 length equals 17 residues. Trimming took off 1 base at V and 6 bases at J, with 19 bases between the two ends. Here the CDR3 reads CASSLGPGRGSANEQFF. CDR3 DNA: TGTGCCAGCAGTTTAGGTCCCGGGCGGGGTAGTGCCAATGAGCAGTTCTTC.

The V gene is TRBV6-2 or TRBV6-3, the J gene TRBJ1-5; D gene unclear. Germline values: CDR1 MNHEY, CDR2 SVGEGT. The V and J ends lost 6 bases and 11 bases respectively, with 11 bases between them. This CDR3 comprises 11 residues. CDR3 DNA: TGTGCCAGCAGGGGGATGGATTCCCAGCATTTT. The encoded protein is CASRGMDSQHF.

This sequence joins TRBV7-2 and TRBJ1-3; D is possibly TRBD1 (5 bases). The V end was cut by 5 bases, the J end by 1 base, with 9 bases between. From germline, CDR1 is SGHTA and CDR2 FQGNSA. The CDR3 consists of 14 residues. Written as DNA, the CDR3 is TGTGCCAGCAGCCTCAGGGATTCTGGAAACACCATATATTTT. This encodes CASSLRDSGNTIYF.

This clonotype was detected only a few times. The CDR3 here is CSARDIGTGTLTDTQYF. In DNA form, the CDR3 reads TGCAGTGCTAGGGATATCGGGACAGGGACTCTCACAGATACGCAGTATTTT. The chain employs TRBV20-1 and TRBJ2-3, with 9 bases identical to TRBD1. With 3 bases clipped from V and 2 bases from J, the junction kept 12 bases outside the gene matches. The V gene's germline CDR1 is DFQATT and CDR2 SNEGSKA (reference sequence). The CDR3 extends over 17 amino acids.

The V gene is TRBV4-1, the J gene TRBJ1-2; the D gene is possibly TRBD1 (5 bases). Trimming took 1 base from V and 4 from J, leaving 13 bases between them. There are 15 residues in the CDR3. CDR1 is MGHRA, CDR2 YSYEKL, per germline. DNA of the CDR3: TGCGCCAGCAGCCAAGGGCCCGACGGGACCTATGGCTACACCTTC. Protein: CASSQGPDGTYGYTF.

This clonotype was counted between two and nine times. J is TRBJ2-5 and V is TRBV20-1; 8 bases map to TRBD1. Trimming at V came to 0 bases and at J to 1 base, leaving 4 bases not matched to a gene. The germline V gene encodes CDR1 DFQATT and CDR2 SNEGSKA (reference sequence). There are 15 residues in the CDR3. The CDR3 bases are TGCAGTGCTAGAGATCTTGGACAGGGCCAAGAGACCCAGTACTTC. Translating gives CSARDLGQGQETQYF.

This chain uses TRBV12-3 or TRBV12-4 with TRBJ2-2; weak D call: TRBD2 (6 bases). The CDR3 runs 15 residues. V gave up 3 bases and J gave up 5 bases, with 13 bases separating them. DNA of the CDR3: TGTGCCAGCAGTTTCAGTGGGAGCGGGACCGGGGAGCTGTTTTTT. As protein: CASSFSGSGTGELFF.

V gene TRBV12-3 or TRBV12-4 combines with J gene TRBJ1-5; 7 nucleotides line up with TRBD1. V dropped 7 bases and J dropped 7; count of bases not matched to a gene: 10. The CDR3 has 14 residues. The CDR3, as DNA: TGTGCCAGCACCCTGACAGGGCGGGGGCAGCCCCAGCATTTT. It yields the protein CASTLTGRGQPQHF.

V and J are TRBV28 and TRBJ2-7; 9 nucleotides line up with TRBD2. With V trimmed by 3 bases and J by 10 bases, 4 bases remained unmatched. There are 12 residues in the CDR3. Per the germline V gene, CDR1 is MDHEN and CDR2 is SYDVKM. CDR3 nucleotide sequence: TGTGCCAGCAGTTTGGGGACTAGCAGCCAGTACTTC. Residues: CASSLGTSSQYF.

This clonotype was observed a handful of times. This sequence joins TRBV7-3 and TRBJ2-1, with 12 bases aligning to TRBD2. There are 15 residues in the CDR3. Per germline, CDR1 SGHTA and CDR2 FQGTGA. With V trimmed by 5 bases and J by 9 bases, 8 bases remained unmatched. Here the CDR3 reads CASSPRLAGAVEQFF. The CDR3 DNA sequence: TGTGCCAGCAGCCCGAGACTAGCGGGAGCTGTTGAGCAGTTCTTC.

This clonotype was found many times. J is TRBJ2-1 and V is TRBV29-1; perhaps TRBD1 as D (6 bases). Trimming removed 4 bases at V and 9 bases at J, with 19 bases between. The CDR3 is 14 amino acids. Germline V gene data show CDR1 as SQVTM and CDR2 as ANQGSEA. The CDR3 spells CSVAGHEGSIEQFF. The CDR3 nucleotides are TGCAGCGTTGCGGGACACGAGGGTAGTATTGAGCAGTTCTTC.

This chain joins TRBV4-3 and TRBJ2-7; 7 positions agree with TRBD1. Germline CDR1 and CDR2: LGHNA and YSLEER. The J segment lost 5 bases and the V segment lost 1 base, leaving 5 bases of the junction unmatched. The CDR3 has 14 residues. CDR3 coding DNA: TGCGCCAGCAGCCAAGTGACAGGGTCCCACGAGCAGTACTTC. It encodes CASSQVTGSHEQYF.

The chain is built from TRBV7-9 and TRBJ2-1; a weak D match, TRBD1 (9 bases). The CDR3 loop spans 16 amino acids. Germline assignment: CDR1 SEHNR and CDR2 FQNEAQ (reference sequence). V was shortened by 7 bases and J by 6 bases, with 22 bases between the two germline ends. The CDR3 reads CASNPGGTGNANEQFF. CDR3 DNA: TGTGCCAGCAACCCGGGGGGGACAGGGAACGCCAATGAGCAGTTCTTC. The full variable domain, in which reference TRBV7-9 and TRBJ2-1 provide the parts outside the CDR3, is DTGVSQNPRHKITKRGQNVTFRCDPISEHNRLYWYRQTLGQGPEFLTYFQNEAQLEKSRLLSDRFSAERPKGSFSTLEIQRTEQGDSAMYLCASNPGGTGNANEQFFGPGTRLTVL.

The gene calls are TRBV12-3 or TRBV12-4 and TRBJ1-1, with TRBD1 identical over 8 bases. Germline trimming cut 4 bases from V and 10 bases from J; bases unmatched to any gene: 8. The CDR3 consists of 13 residues. CDR3 in amino acids: CASSSTGGVGAFF. In nucleotides, the CDR3 is TGTGCCAGCAGTTCTACAGGGGGAGTCGGAGCTTTCTTT.

CDR3 sequence reads: CASSQGTGAFF. DNA for the CDR3: TGCGCCAGCAGCCAAGGGACGGGAGCTTTCTTT. The rearrangement links TRBV4-1 to TRBJ1-1; D ambiguous. CDR1 is MGHRA and CDR2 is YSYEKL in the germline V gene. V gave up 1 base and J gave up 10 bases, with 7 bases separating them. The CDR3 is made up of 11 amino acids.

The rearrangement joins TRBV4-3 to TRBJ1-3; D might be TRBD1 (5 bases). CDR3 size: 17 residues. Germline V gives CDR1 LGHNA, CDR2 YSLEER. Trimming took off 0 bases at V and 0 bases at J, with 12 bases between the two ends. CDR3: CASSQDMTANSGNTIYF. The CDR3 bases are TGCGCCAGCAGCCAAGATATGACAGCCAACTCTGGAAACACCATATATTTT.

This clonotype was counted between two and nine times. J is TRBJ2-1 and V is TRBV10-3, with 15 bases aligning to TRBD2. CDR3 size: 17 residues. V lost 6 bases, J lost 5 bases, and 8 bases stayed unmatched. In germline, CDR1 is ENHRY, CDR2 SYGVKD. For the CDR3, the DNA is TGTGCCATCAGCGGGACTAGCGGGAGGAATACAAACAATGAGCAGTTCTTC. As protein: CAISGTSGRNTNNEQFF.